Many counts were recorded for the clone carrying this T cell receptor beta chain. What it recognizes is unknown. Trimming pared 2 bases from V and 7 bases from J, leaving 10 bases between. The length of the CDR3 is 12 residues. Germline V gives CDR1 SGHKS, CDR2 YYEKEE (reference sequence). The data belong to a study of CD8+CD57+ T cells in acquired aplastic anemia. Study overall: The average for DNA from sorted CD4+ and CD8+ cells was roughly 3 ug.

Profiles of TCR beta VDJ and CDR3 were generated from a genomic DNA template. TCRdb re-called the reads with MiXCR, one entry per CDR3 protein. There are 150,000 to 200,000 distinct CDR3 sequences in the sample; 55% to 70% occur only once, and about half lies in the top ten. Overall study findings and caveats: Shared by patients and controls, 25 to 35 CD8+ CDR3s were abundant in patients.

The chain links TRBV5-5 to TRBJ2-7; D gene unclear. Sequencing was carried out using sorted CD4+, CD8+, or CD8+CD57+ T cells (not recorded which) from PBMCs. The TCR was taken from a human donor with severe aplastic anemia or a healthy control (not recorded which). CDR3 nucleotide sequence: TGTGCCAGCAGCTTTCCTGCGGTGGAGCAGTACTTC. Residues: CASSFPAVEQYF. The variable domain in full, completed from reference TRBV5-5 and TRBJ2-7, reads DAGVTQSPTHLIKTRGQQVTLRCSPISGHKSVSWYQQVLGQGPQFIFQYYEKEERGRGNFPDRFSARQFPNYSSELNVNALLLGDSALYLCASSFPAVEQYFGPGTRLTVT.